This TCR beta chain was sequenced during a study of cytomegalovirus exposure and HLA in healthy donors. As for the study in general: Early released data comprised around 79 million unique TCRs from HLA-typed donors. Findings and caveats of the study: Most subjects' HLA-A and HLA-B alleles were reportedly predicted from TCR beta sequences. HLA alleles were associated with 18,000 or so TCR beta sequences in a later analysis at 0.05 false discovery rate.

13 Jbeta primers and 60 Vbeta primers were used for the PCR. Using immunoSEQ multiplex PCR, the repertoire was profiled, and TCRdb retains in-frame clones only, with some absent. The table shows tens of thousands of clones, with more than 60% occurring only once. V shed 2 bases and J shed 7 bases, with 6 bases lying between them. The CDR3 covers 11 residues. Germline assignment: CDR1 SGHDT and CDR2 YYEEEE. Worth noting for this clone: Antigen specificity is unknown.

This rearrangement joins TRBV5-6 to TRBJ1-1, with D unresolved. The sample comprised PBMCs. The sequence was collected from a male donor in good health and CMV-seropositive. CDR3 bases: TGTGCCAGCAGCTTTGGACTTGAAGCTTTCTTT. Translation gives CASSFGLEAFF.